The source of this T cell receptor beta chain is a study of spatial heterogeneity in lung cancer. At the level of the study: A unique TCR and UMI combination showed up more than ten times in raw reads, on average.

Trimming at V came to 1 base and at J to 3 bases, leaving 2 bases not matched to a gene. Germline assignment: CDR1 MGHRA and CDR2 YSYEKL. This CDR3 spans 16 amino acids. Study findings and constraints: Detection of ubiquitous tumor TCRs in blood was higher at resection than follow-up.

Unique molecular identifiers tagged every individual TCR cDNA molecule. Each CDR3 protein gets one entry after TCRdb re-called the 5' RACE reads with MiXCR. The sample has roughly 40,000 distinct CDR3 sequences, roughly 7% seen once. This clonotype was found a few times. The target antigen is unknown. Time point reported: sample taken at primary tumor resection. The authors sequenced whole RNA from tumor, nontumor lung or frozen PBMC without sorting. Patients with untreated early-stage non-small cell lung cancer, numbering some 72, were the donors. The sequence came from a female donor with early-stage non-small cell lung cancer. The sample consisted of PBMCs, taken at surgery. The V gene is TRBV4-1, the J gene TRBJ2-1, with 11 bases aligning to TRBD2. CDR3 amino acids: CASSQATSGDYNEQFF. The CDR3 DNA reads TGCGCCAGCAGCCAAGCGACTAGCGGGGACTACAATGAGCAGTTCTTC.